Listed here are 16 T cell receptor delta chains from one sample, sequenced in a study of delta chains in infants with herpesvirus infections. Gamma-chain- and delta-chain-specific primers converted PBMC RNA into TCR cDNA. TCRdb applied CATT to the RT-PCR reads for clone calling. In the table there are fewer than 950 delta-chain clones, around 40% of which are singletons. Material: peripheral blood, obtained at time point 3 of longitudinal follow-up. These TCRs come from a human donor who was a Ugandan infant, either HIV-exposed or HIV-unexposed (not recorded which).

Regarding this clone: A far larger clone differs by one base, so this is likely a read error. The chain joins TRDV3 to TRDJ1; 7 bases line up with TRDD3. Germline V gene lookup returns CDR1 TVYSNPD and CDR2 GDNSRS (reference sequence). Unmatched junction bases numbered 18, after V lost 2 bases and J lost 3 bases. The CDR3 length is 17 residues. DNA for the CDR3: TGTGCCTTTTACTGGCATTACTGGGGAAACGGGCCCGATAAACTCATCTTT. Translating gives CAFYWHYWGNGPDKLIF.

As concerns this clone: A far larger clone lies a single base away; this is likely a read error. This chain joins TRAV14/DV4 and TRDJ1; 8 bases fit TRDD3. V was pared by 6 bases and J by 8 bases, with 20 bases of the junction left unmatched. In germline, CDR1 is TSDPSYG, CDR2 QGSYDQQN (reference sequence). The CDR3 contains 17 residues. The CDR3, as DNA: TGTGCAATGAGTGCGCATCCTGCTCTTACTGGGGGGAGGAAACTCATCTTT. This sequence encodes CAMSAHPALTGGRKLIF.

This clone is medium-sized by share. The chain links TRDV1 to TRDJ1; D may be TRDD3 (5 bases). Germline V gene lookup returns CDR1 TSWWSYY and CDR2 QGS. Between the trimmed V and J ends, which lost 5 bases and 5 bases, there was a span of 15 bases. There are 14 residues in the CDR3. The CDR3 is CALGYQGMGDKLIF. The CDR3 DNA is TGTGCTCTTGGGTACCAAGGAATGGGGGATAAACTCATCTTT.

This clone qualifies as large. Other DNA sequences in this sample translate to the same CDR3. The V gene is TRDV1, the J gene TRDJ1; TRDD3 agrees at 8 bases. Looked up from germline, CDR1 is TSWWSYY and CDR2 is QGS. Losses at the gene ends were 1 base for V and 2 bases for J; bases not matched to a gene: 21. The CDR3 is 21 amino acids. The CDR3 region is CALGEPFRGIKGPGVTDKLIF. The CDR3 coding sequence is TGTGCTCTTGGGGAACCCTTCCGGGGGATAAAGGGCCCAGGGGTGACCGATAAACTCATCTTT.

Relative to its sample, this clone is large (0.1 to 1%). The genes are TRDV1 and TRDJ1; 12 positions match TRDD3. Germline-derived CDR1 and CDR2 are TSWWSYY and QGS. The CDR3 totals 21 residues. V lost 3 bases and J lost 2; bases outside the gene matches: 19. CDR3 loop: CALGDSPDLHWGILSTDKLIF. The CDR3 nucleotides are TGTGCTCTTGGGGACAGCCCGGACCTACACTGGGGGATACTTTCGACCGATAAACTCATCTTT.

A remark on this clone: A read error is likely here: a far larger clone is one base away. The V gene is TRDV1, the J gene TRDJ3, with a possible D match to TRDD3 (5 bases). Germline-derived CDR1 and CDR2 are TSWWSYY and QGS. The CDR3 loop spans 21 amino acids. The V end was cut by 3 bases, the J end by 5 bases, with 26 bases between. The CDR3 nucleotides read TGTGCTCTTGGGGATGGATCGAGGAAGGATAGGCAATCCCGGGACACCCGACAGATGTTTTTC. It encodes CALGDGSRKDRQSRDTRQMFF.

This clone has more than one count but fewer than ten. V gene TRDV1 combines with J gene TRDJ1; 11 bases match TRDD3. Germline assignment: CDR1 TSWWSYY and CDR2 QGS. This CDR3 has 18 residues. V gave up 3 bases and J gave up 7 bases; unmatched junction bases: 16. The CDR3 DNA follows: TGTGCTCTTGGGGATCCTTCCTCCCTACTGGGGGATAAGTCTAAACTCATCTTT. It is translated as CALGDPSSLLGDKSKLIF.

As concerns this clone: The likely explanation is a read error, given a far larger clone one base away. The rearrangement joins TRDV1 to TRDJ1, with 10 bases aligning to TRDD3. Germline CDR1 is TSWWSYY and CDR2 is QGS. V trimming: 5 bases; J trimming: 0 bases; junction bases outside the gene matches: 21. The CDR3 has 21 residues. The CDR3 sequence: CALGLPFVPYTGGSYTDKLIF. In DNA, the CDR3 is TGTGCTCTTGGGTTACCCTTCGTCCCCTATACTGGGGGATCCTACACCGATAAACTCATCTTT.

Remarks on this clone: This sequence is one base from a far larger clone and is likely a read error. Other nucleotide sequences in the sample specify the same CDR3. This chain connects TRDV1 to TRDJ1, with TRDD3 identical over 12 bases. V was pared by 4 bases and J by 0 bases, with 30 bases of the junction left unmatched. The CDR3 loop spans 25 amino acids. Germline CDR1 TSWWSYY, CDR2 QGS. The CDR3 spells CALGAPGPFLAPLLGDTRYTDKLIF. The CDR3 DNA sequence: TGTGCTCTTGGGGCCCCGGGGCCTTTCCTGGCCCCTCTTCTGGGGGATACGCGTTACACCGATAAACTCATCTTT.

This clone is classed as large. V gene TRDV1 combines with J gene TRDJ1; 11 bases are shared with TRDD3. Germline V gives CDR1 TSWWSYY, CDR2 QGS. The CDR3 has 19 residues. V lost 2 bases and J lost 3; bases outside the gene matches: 14. DNA for the CDR3: TGTGCTCTTGGGGAAAGGTATCCGCCTACTGGGGGATATCCCGATAAACTCATCTTT. Its translation: CALGERYPPTGGYPDKLIF.

Worth noting for this clone: This likely reflects a read error, since a far larger clone is one base away. Other DNA variants within this sample encode the same CDR3. CDR3: CALGDSKFVLGDTSPSDKLIF. The CDR3 DNA reads TGTGCTCTTGGGGATTCAAAATTCGTACTGGGGGATACCTCGCCCTCCGATAAACTCATCTTT. This rearrangement joins TRDV1 to TRDJ1; 12 positions agree with TRDD3. CDR1 and CDR2 from the germline V gene are TSWWSYY and QGS. Losses at the gene ends were 3 bases for V and 3 bases for J; bases not matched to a gene: 20. The CDR3 runs to 21 residues.

Turning to this clone: This likely stems from a read error, as it lies one base from a far larger clone. This chain joins TRDV1 and TRDJ1, with a tentative D call TRDD2 (5 bases). Trimming took off 5 bases at V and 5 bases at J, with 18 bases between the two ends. The CDR3 consists of 15 residues. The germline gives CDR1 TSWWSYY, CDR2 QGS. The CDR3 DNA follows: TGTGCTCTTGGGCACCCCTTTCCTGGTGAAGATAAACTCATCTTT. Encoded protein: CALGHPFPGEDKLIF.

This clone is termed hyperexpanded. Other DNA sequences from this sample encode an identical CDR3 as well. The CDR3, as DNA: TGTGCCTGTGATACTAATGCATCGTACGCCATGGGACTCATCTTT. Its translation is CACDTNASYAMGLIF. This chain joins TRDV2 and TRDJ1; D is uncertain. CDR1 is GEAIGNYY, CDR2 EKD, per germline. Trimming stripped 4 bases from V and 10 bases from J, with 24 bases between. This CDR3 comprises 15 residues.

By share, this clone ranks as large. Other DNA sequences within the sample encode an identical CDR3. The chain couples TRDV1 to TRDJ1; D may be TRDD3 (5 bases). Looked up from germline, CDR1 is TSWWSYY and CDR2 is QGS. This CDR3 contains 22 residues. V was cut by 0 bases and J by 0 bases, with 29 bases left in between. DNA for the CDR3: TGTGCTCTTGGGGAACTGGGGCTGAAAATGAGGGATGTTAGTGGGTACACCGATAAACTCATCTTT. This encodes CALGELGLKMRDVSGYTDKLIF.

This clone was found a few times. The chain has TRDV2 and TRDJ3; 10 nucleotides align to TRDD3. Germline V lookup: CDR1 GEAIGNYY, CDR2 EKD. This CDR3 has 23 amino acids. J gave up 0 bases and V 0 bases, and 16 bases lay outside the gene matches. CDR3: CACDTVLGGNWGILSWDTRQMFF. Here the CDR3 DNA reads TGTGCCTGTGACACCGTTCTGGGGGGTAACTGGGGGATCCTCTCCTGGGACACCCGACAGATGTTTTTC.

This clone ranks as large (0.1 to 1%). In the same sample, other DNA sequences code for this CDR3. This chain connects TRAV29/DV5 to TRDJ1, with 12 bases matching TRDD3. V shed 1 base and J 11 bases; nucleotides not matched to a gene: 15. In germline, CDR1 is NSMFDY, CDR2 ISSIKDK. The CDR3 sequence is 16 residues long. The CDR3 region is CAASFTILLGDTKLIF. CDR3 in DNA: TGTGCAGCAAGCTTTACTATTCTACTGGGGGATACAAAGCTCATCTTT.